This T cell receptor beta chain was recovered during a study of blood T cell repertoires in COVID-19. Study-wide context: Italy, Spain and the United States were the sources of the convalescent and acute COVID-19 samples. In each case, the material was cDNA or gDNA derived from T cells, B-cell-depleted T cells, or PBMCs.

Assay: immunoSEQ multiplex PCR; the TCRdb copy retains only in-frame clones and omits some. This repertoire shows some 94,000 clones, roughly 87% found once; its top ten account for approximately 16%. The CDR3 is made up of 13 amino acids. V lost 10 bases and J 4 bases, leaving 14 bases between the germline ends. Followed longitudinally, the Seattle patients had been enrolled during active infection. The rearrangement links TRBV23-1 to TRBJ1-5; D unclear. TRBV23-1 is annotated as an ORF whose role is uncertain. The origin of this receptor is a woman in her sixties or seventies with COVID-19, enrolled during active disease. Sequenced material: peripheral blood. Written as DNA, the CDR3 is TGCGCCATGCGACATCCCCAAAATCAGCCCCAGCATTTT. As protein: CAMRHPQNQPQHF.